The 5 T cell receptor beta chains in this list originate from one sample, sequenced in a study of blood T cell repertoires in COVID-19. Only in-frame clones appear in the TCRdb table, and some are missing; sequencing was by immunoSEQ multiplex PCR. In the table there are approximately 270,000 clones, about 85% of which are singletons. Material for sequencing was peripheral blood. These receptors came from a man younger than 30 with active or convalescent COVID-19.

Only a few counts were recorded for this clone. The chain combines TRBV5-1 with TRBJ1-1; D gene ambiguous. V lost 2 bases to trimming and J lost 6 bases, with 14 bases between them. Germline lookup yields CDR1 SGHRS and CDR2 YFSETQ. The CDR3 spans 14 residues. Here the CDR3 reads CASSFDNMYSEAFF. CDR3 nucleotide sequence: TGCGCCAGCAGCTTCGACAACATGTACTCTGAAGCTTTCTTT.

V is TRBV18 and J is TRBJ1-1, with 9 nucleotides matching TRBD1. CDR3 size: 16 residues. Germline V CDR1 and CDR2: KGHSH, LQKENI. V shed 4 bases and J 4 bases; nucleotides not matched to a gene: 10. The CDR3 sequence: CASSRGLTGGVTEAFF. CDR3 DNA: TGTGCCAGCTCACGAGGCTTGACAGGGGGGGTCACTGAAGCTTTCTTT.

The V call is TRBV10-3, the J call TRBJ1-1, with D perhaps matching TRBD1 (6 bases). V was shortened by 9 bases and J by 2 bases, with 10 bases between the two germline ends. This CDR3 contains 12 residues. The V gene's germline CDR1 is ENHRY and CDR2 SYGVKD. The CDR3 bases are TGTGCCATGAGGGGGACAAACACTGAAGCTTTCTTT. Translated, it gives CAMRGTNTEAFF.

V usage is TRBV10-3 and J usage is TRBJ2-3, with 11 bases fitting TRBD2. Germline V gene sequence: CDR1 ENHRY, CDR2 SYGVKD. Unmatched junction bases numbered 5, after V lost 6 bases and J lost 6 bases. CDR3 size: 14 residues. The CDR3 nucleotides read TGTGCCATCAGGACTAGCGGGGTGCTGGATACGCAGTATTTT. As protein: CAIRTSGVLDTQYF.

The rearrangement links TRBV11-2 to TRBJ2-7, with a weak D call TRBD2 (5 bases). The CDR3 covers 13 residues. Germline V lookup: CDR1 SGHAT, CDR2 FQNNGV. V gave up 3 bases and J gave up 6 bases, with 12 bases separating them. CDR3: CASSFGVRSEQYF. The CDR3, as DNA: TGTGCCAGCAGCTTCGGGGTCCGCTCCGAGCAGTACTTC. The whole variable domain, filled in from reference TRBV11-2 and TRBJ2-7, reads EAGVAQSPRYKIIEKRQSVAFWCNPISGHATLYWYQQILGQGPKLLIQFQNNGVVDDSQLPKDRFSAERLKGVDSTLKIQPAKLEDSAVYLCASSFGVRSEQYFGPGTRLTVT.